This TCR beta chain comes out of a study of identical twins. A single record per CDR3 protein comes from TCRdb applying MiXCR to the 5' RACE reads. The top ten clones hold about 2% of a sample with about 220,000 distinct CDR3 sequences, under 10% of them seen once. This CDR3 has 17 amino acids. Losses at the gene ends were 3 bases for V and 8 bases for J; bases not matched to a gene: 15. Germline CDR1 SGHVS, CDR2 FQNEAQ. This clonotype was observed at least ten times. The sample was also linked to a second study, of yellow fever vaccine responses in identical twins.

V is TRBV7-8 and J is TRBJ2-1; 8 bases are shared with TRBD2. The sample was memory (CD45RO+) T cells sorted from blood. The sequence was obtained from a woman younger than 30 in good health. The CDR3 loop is CASSFDGTRPLPDEQFF. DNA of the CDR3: TGTGCCAGCAGCTTTGACGGGACTAGACCCCTTCCGGATGAGCAGTTCTTC.